This T cell receptor beta chain appears in the sequencing data of a study of T cell responses to AZD1222 COVID-19 vaccine. About the study: Timing groups of about 4 and about 12 weeks for second doses were pooled.

The CDR3 is 15 residues long. Germline CDR1 reads SGHTA; CDR2 reads FQGNSA. The V end lost 1 base, the J end lost 11 bases, and 15 bases lay between the germline ends. Concerning this clone itself: Its cognate antigen is unknown.

Sequencing was performed with immunoSEQ multiplex PCR; in TCRdb, only in-frame clones are kept and a portion is missing. Here the sample spans over 110,000 clones, under 95% being singletons. Regarding the study as a whole: The donor group comprised mostly white British people and more females; the analysis possibly underestimated clonal diversity. Only five to seven individuals given AZD1222 were seropositive at baseline. The CD4 TCRs associated with vaccination extended across spike and predominated at 160-218 and 743-854.

The receptor comes from an adult in good health. The starting material was peripheral blood, obtained on day 0 of AZD1222 vaccination. V gene TRBV7-2 combines with J gene TRBJ1-6; tentatively, D is TRBD1 (6 bases). The CDR3 bases are TGTGCCAGCAGCTTAGATTGGACAGAAATCACACCCCTCCACTTT. It is translated as CASSLDWTEITPLHF.